The entry that follows covers one T cell receptor beta chain sequence. What it binds is unknown. Germline and junction disagree at one end, which may indicate a read error. The source of the sample is a study of cytomegalovirus exposure and HLA in healthy donors. Looking at the study overall: Later, an analysis reported that the 100 to 150 validation repertoires had used the same platform as the approximately 680 first-cohort repertoires.

Here immunoSEQ multiplex PCR was the method, and the copy in TCRdb shows in-frame clones only, minus some. The sample has 120,000 to 150,000 clones, 80% to 90% seen once; the top ten hold approximately 8.5%. Study-level results: Among TCR beta chains, those listed as cytomegalovirus-associated numbered around 160. For most TCR sequences rarity was the rule, although some public TCRs occurred in many donors.

The CDR3 is 19 amino acids. Germline V gene data show CDR1 as SSHAT and CDR2 as FNYEAQ (reference sequence). What was sequenced was PBMCs. The rearrangement links TRBV7-7 to TRBJ2-3, with TRBD2 identical over 9 bases. The sequence came from a woman aged 18-29 years in good health and CMV-seropositive. CDR3 sequence reads: CASSLAGGGAGTSTDTQYF. In DNA, the CDR3 is TGTGCTAGCAGCTTAGCCGGCGGGGGGGCGGGCACTAGCACAGATACGCAGTATTTT.